The 13 T cell receptor beta chains below were found in one sample sequenced in a study of T cell responses to AZD1222 COVID-19 vaccine. TCRdb's table, derived via immunoSEQ multiplex PCR, lists solely in-frame clones and lacks some. This table holds fewer than 150,000 clones, over 75% found once. The input for sequencing was peripheral blood, taken on day 0 of AZD1222 vaccination. These TCRs come from an adult in good health.

V usage is TRBV7-2 and J usage is TRBJ2-7; D may be TRBD1 or TRBD2 (6 bases each). The germline V gene encodes CDR1 SGHTA and CDR2 FQGNSA. This CDR3 has 18 residues. Trimming cost V 5 bases and J 3 bases, with 26 bases left between them. The chain's CDR3 is CASSPYMAGDSRFYEQYF. As DNA, the CDR3 is TGTGCCAGCAGCCCCTATATGGCAGGGGACTCCCGTTTCTACGAGCAGTACTTC.

This sequence joins TRBV7-9 and TRBJ2-7; tentatively, D is TRBD2 (5 bases). CDR3 length equals 15 residues. Looked up from germline, CDR1 is SEHNR and CDR2 is FQNEAQ (reference sequence). V gave up 1 base and J gave up 0 bases, with 10 bases separating them. The CDR3: CASSLGVGSSYEQYF. CDR3 DNA: TGTGCCAGCAGCTTAGGGGTAGGGAGCTCCTACGAGCAGTACTTC.

The chain joins TRBV7-9 to TRBJ1-4; TRBD1 is a possible D gene (5 bases). CDR1 is SEHNR and CDR2 is FQNEAQ in the germline V gene (reference sequence). The CDR3 runs 15 residues. Trimming pared 5 bases from V and 8 bases from J, leaving 18 bases between. The CDR3 DNA is TGTGCCAGCAGCCCATCGGAGGGGCGAAACGAAAAACTGTTTTTT. Amino acid sequence: CASSPSEGRNEKLFF.

This rearrangement joins TRBV19 to TRBJ1-1, with a tentative D call TRBD1 (5 bases). Germline V lookup: CDR1 LNHDA, CDR2 SQIVND (reference sequence). This CDR3 spans 16 amino acids. Between the trimmed V and J ends, which lost 3 bases and 5 bases, there was a span of 19 bases. CDR3: CASSIFSRDPGTEAFF. The CDR3 DNA sequence: TGTGCCAGTAGTATTTTTTCCCGGGACCCGGGGACTGAAGCTTTCTTT.

V usage is TRBV7-2 and J usage is TRBJ2-3; perhaps TRBD1 as D (6 bases). This CDR3 spans 16 amino acids. The V and J ends lost 4 bases and 5 bases respectively, with 19 bases between them. The germline V gene has CDR1 SGHTA and CDR2 FQGNSA. The CDR3 coding sequence is TGTGCCAGCAGCTCGTACCCCCAGGGGCTACGAGATACGCAGTATTTT. The encoded protein is CASSSYPQGLRDTQYF.

J is TRBJ1-2 and V is TRBV30; 7 nucleotides align to TRBD1. V gave up 5 bases and J gave up 4 bases; unmatched junction bases: 16. CDR1 GTSNPN and CDR2 SVGIG come from the germline V gene (reference sequence). CDR3 length: 16 amino acids. The CDR3 here is CAWSHRGEGLGYGYTF. The CDR3 bases are TGTGCCTGGTCCCACAGGGGAGAGGGGCTTGGCTATGGCTACACCTTC.

CDR3 DNA: TGCGCCAGCAGCCAAGTCCCCCTCTCCTACAATGAGCAGTTCTTC. This sequence encodes CASSQVPLSYNEQFF. V is TRBV4-1 and J is TRBJ2-1; no clear D. The germline V and J ends were trimmed by 1 base and 0 bases, with 7 bases remaining between them. The CDR3 contains 15 residues. Germline V gene lookup returns CDR1 MGHRA and CDR2 YSYEKL.

V is TRBV18 and J is TRBJ2-5; TRBD1 is a possible D gene (6 bases). Germline values: CDR1 KGHSH, CDR2 LQKENI. This CDR3 region has 14 residues. V was pared by 6 bases and J by 1 base, with 12 bases between. CDR3 residues: CASSPDSFQETQYF. CDR3 bases: TGTGCCAGCTCCCCGGACAGCTTCCAAGAGACCCAGTACTTC.

This rearrangement joins TRBV10-2 to TRBJ2-7; D is tentatively TRBD1 or TRBD2 (5 bases each). The germline CDR1 and CDR2 sequences are WSHSY and SAAADI. The CDR3 is 13 amino acids. V was trimmed by 3 bases and J by 4 bases, leaving 10 bases between them. The DNA of the CDR3 is TGCGCCAGCAGTGATAGTTGGGGGTACGAGCAGTACTTC. It encodes CASSDSWGYEQYF.

The J gene is TRBJ1-4, the V gene TRBV6-2 or TRBV6-3; no clear D. Trimming took off 5 bases at V and 2 bases at J, with 9 bases between the two ends. The CDR3 has 14 amino acids. The germline CDR1 and CDR2 sequences are MNHEY and SVGEGT. The CDR3 here is CASSPTPTNEKLFF. Written as DNA, the CDR3 is TGTGCCAGCAGTCCGACGCCGACTAATGAAAAACTGTTTTTT.

This rearrangement joins TRBV19 to TRBJ2-5; perhaps TRBD1 as D (5 bases). Per the germline V gene, CDR1 is LNHDA and CDR2 is SQIVND (reference sequence). This CDR3 is built from 14 residues. Trimming cost V 7 bases and J 2 bases, with 14 bases left between them. CDR3 bases: TGTGCCAGTACCAAAAGGGGCGTTCAAGAGACCCAGTACTTC. Translating it yields CASTKRGVQETQYF.

The chain uses TRBV2 and TRBJ2-5; tentative D call: TRBD1 (6 bases). The CDR3 has 14 amino acids. V was clipped by 6 bases and J by 0 bases, with 11 bases between them. Germline lookup yields CDR1 SNHLY and CDR2 FYNNEI. This chain's CDR3 is CASRRTAYQETQYF. The DNA of the CDR3 is TGTGCCAGCAGGCGGACAGCGTACCAAGAGACCCAGTACTTC.

The chain joins TRBV6-5 to TRBJ2-2, with no clear D. The CDR3 is made up of 14 amino acids. CDR1 is MNHEY, CDR2 SVGAGI, per germline. Trimming shortened V by 2 bases and J by 3 bases, and 7 bases separated the two germline ends. The CDR3 bases are TGTGCCAGCAGTTACCAATTACACACCGGGGAGCTGTTTTTT. Translation gives CASSYQLHTGELFF.